These T cell receptor beta chains were read from a single sample in a study of T cell clones after liver transplantation. The protocol was immunoSEQ multiplex PCR, while the TCRdb copy is restricted to in-frame clones and leaves out a portion. This sample has 65,000 to 95,000 clones, with 80% found just once. The material sequenced was CD4+ T cells from blood, taken before liver transplant. Every receptor here comes from a human donor who received a liver transplant. Each CDR3 is given with its conserved first and last residue.

>14|TRBV28|TRBJ1-1
CASKPGGEGTEAFF
>14|TRBV7-3|TRBJ2-3
CASSFGRSTDTQYF
>17|TRBV25-1|TRBJ2-1
CASSEIGAGSGLDEQFF
>16|TRBV29-1|TRBJ2-7
CSVSSIITGGYYEQYF
>14|TRBV5-4|TRBJ1-1
CASSRDRMNTEAFF
>15|TRBV18|TRBJ2-1
CASSPLAGPYNEQFF
>15|TRBV11-1|TRBJ2-5
CASSLVRASQETQYF
>15|TRBV14|TRBJ2-1
CASSQTLAGLNEQFF
>13|TRBV5-1|TRBJ2-1
CASSLELYNEQFF
>15|TRBV7-9|TRBJ2-1
CASSLSLATYNEQFF
>12|TRBV5-4|TRBJ2-5
CASSGFQETQYF
>16|TRBV29-1|TRBJ1-3
CSVEAGQGGQGNTIYF
>12|TRBV5-1|TRBJ2-3
CASTAAADTQYF
>15|TRBV6-4|TRBJ2-1
CASSDPGLAVNEQFF
>14|TRBV28|TRBJ1-4
CASSWGIYNEKLFF
>11|TRBV7-9|TRBJ2-5
CASGHQETQYF
>19|TRBV5-1|TRBJ2-1
CASSLSRDKPLSSYNEQFF
>16|TRBV5-1|TRBJ1-1
CASSRPTDRLNTEAFF
>13|TRBV18|TRBJ1-5
CASGQNSNQPQHF
>17|TRBV6-1|TRBJ1-3
CASSESRQEVSGNTIYF
>14|TRBV29-1|TRBJ1-5
CSVGRSHSNQPQHF
>13|TRBV15|TRBJ2-1
CATSRDRRQSQFF
>13|TRBV18|TRBJ2-7
CASSLSASYEQYF
>13|TRBV28|TRBJ1-1
CASSFQVNTEAFF
>13|TRBV11-2|TRBJ1-2
CASSGGQSYGYTF
>13|TRBV6-6|TRBJ2-2
CASSYGNPGELFF
>14|TRBV5-1|TRBJ2-1
CASSLAGGRDEQFF
>15|TRBV7-9|TRBJ2-2
CASSIGTGASGELFF
>15|TRBV18|TRBJ2-7
CASSPRGTGGYEQYF
>15|TRBV6-5|TRBJ2-1
CASSYEAGAYNEQFF
>11|TRBV5-1|TRBJ1-2
CASRGSYGYTF
>13|TRBV18|TRBJ1-1
CASSPARAAEAFF
>15|TRBV6-1|TRBJ2-7
CASSPRGSISYEQYF
>14|TRBV10-3|TRBJ1-2
CAISDMEGGYGYTF
>12|TRBV11-3|TRBJ2-1
CASSFDNNEQFF
>16|TRBV10-3|TRBJ2-5
CAISESNAGVGETQYF
>14|TRBV9|TRBJ2-7
CASSLTGTTYEQYF
>17|TRBV28|TRBJ2-2
CASSPGFSGRADGELFF